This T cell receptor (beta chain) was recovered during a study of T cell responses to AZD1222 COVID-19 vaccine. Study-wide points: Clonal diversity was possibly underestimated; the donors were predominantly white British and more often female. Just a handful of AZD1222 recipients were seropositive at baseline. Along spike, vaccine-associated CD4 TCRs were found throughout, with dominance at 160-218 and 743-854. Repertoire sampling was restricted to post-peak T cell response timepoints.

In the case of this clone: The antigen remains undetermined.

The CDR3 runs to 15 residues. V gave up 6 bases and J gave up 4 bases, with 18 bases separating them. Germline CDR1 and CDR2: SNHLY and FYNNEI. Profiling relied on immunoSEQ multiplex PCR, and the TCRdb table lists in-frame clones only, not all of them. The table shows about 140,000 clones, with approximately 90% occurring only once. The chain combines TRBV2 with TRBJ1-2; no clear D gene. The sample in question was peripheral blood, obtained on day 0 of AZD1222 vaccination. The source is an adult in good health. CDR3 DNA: TGTGCCAGCAGCCGGGCAGGTGGGCTGGGCTATGGCTACACCTTC. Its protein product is CASSRAGGLGYGYTF.